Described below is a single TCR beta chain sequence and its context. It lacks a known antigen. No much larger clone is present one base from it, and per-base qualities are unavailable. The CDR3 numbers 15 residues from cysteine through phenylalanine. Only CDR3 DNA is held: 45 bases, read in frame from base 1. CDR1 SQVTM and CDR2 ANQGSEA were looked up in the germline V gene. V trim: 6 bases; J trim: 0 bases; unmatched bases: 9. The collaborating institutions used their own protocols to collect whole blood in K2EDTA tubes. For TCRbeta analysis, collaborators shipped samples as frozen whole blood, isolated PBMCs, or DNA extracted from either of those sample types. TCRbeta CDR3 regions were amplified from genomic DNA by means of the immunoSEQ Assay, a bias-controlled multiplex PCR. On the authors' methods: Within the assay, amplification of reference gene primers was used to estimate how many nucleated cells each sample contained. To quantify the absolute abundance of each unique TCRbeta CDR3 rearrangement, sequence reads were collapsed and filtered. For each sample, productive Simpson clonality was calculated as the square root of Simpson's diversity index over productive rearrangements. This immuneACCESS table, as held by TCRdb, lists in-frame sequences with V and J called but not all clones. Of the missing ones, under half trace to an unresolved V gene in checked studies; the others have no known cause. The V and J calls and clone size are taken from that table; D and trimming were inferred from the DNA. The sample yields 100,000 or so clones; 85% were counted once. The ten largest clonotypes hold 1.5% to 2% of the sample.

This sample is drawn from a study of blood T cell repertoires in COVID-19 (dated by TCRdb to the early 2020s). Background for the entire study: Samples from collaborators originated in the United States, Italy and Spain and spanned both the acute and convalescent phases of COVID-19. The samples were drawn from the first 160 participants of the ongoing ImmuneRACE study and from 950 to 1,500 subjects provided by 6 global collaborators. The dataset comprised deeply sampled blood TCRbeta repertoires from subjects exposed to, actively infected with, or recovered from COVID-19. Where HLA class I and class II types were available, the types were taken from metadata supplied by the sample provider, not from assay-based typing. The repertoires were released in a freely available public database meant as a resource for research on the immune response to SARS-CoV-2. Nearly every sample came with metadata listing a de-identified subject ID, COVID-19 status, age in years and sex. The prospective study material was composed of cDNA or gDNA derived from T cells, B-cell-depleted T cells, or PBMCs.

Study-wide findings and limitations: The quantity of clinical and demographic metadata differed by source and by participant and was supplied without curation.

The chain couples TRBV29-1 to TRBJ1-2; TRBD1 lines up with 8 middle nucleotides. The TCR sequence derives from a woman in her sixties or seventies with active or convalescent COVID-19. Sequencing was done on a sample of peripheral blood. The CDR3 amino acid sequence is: CSVTDRALSNYGYTF. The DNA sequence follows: TGCAGCGTCACGGACAGGGCCCTTTCTAACTATGGCTACACCTTC.